This TCR beta chain was identified in a study of spatial heterogeneity in lung cancer. For the study at large: Detection of beta-chain sequences consistently exceeded that of alpha-chain sequences. Broader study findings: Ubiquitous expanded tumor TCRs appeared in blood more at resection than follow-up.

Turning to this clonotype: Its cognate antigen is unknown.

Indicated time point: sample taken at primary tumor resection. TCRs were sequenced from unsorted whole RNA of tumor, nontumor lung or PBMC. Samples were obtained from some 70 donors, all untreated early-stage non-small cell lung cancer patients. A distinct unique molecular identifier was carried by each TCR cDNA molecule. TCRdb re-analysed the 5' RACE reads in MiXCR, keeping a single row per CDR3 protein. The sample holds around 30,000 distinct CDR3 sequences, 7.5% to 10% seen once. The origin of this receptor is a female donor with early-stage non-small cell lung cancer. This sample comprised PBMCs, obtained at surgery.

CDR3 nucleotide sequence: TGTGCCACCAGCAGAGATCCGGGATCCTACGAGCAGTACTTC. This gives the protein CATSRDPGSYEQYF. V is TRBV15 and J is TRBJ2-7; perhaps TRBD2 as D (5 bases). Trimming took off 0 bases at V and 1 base at J, with 7 bases between the two ends. Germline CDR1 and CDR2: LNHNV and YYDKDF (reference sequence). CDR3 length: 14 residues.